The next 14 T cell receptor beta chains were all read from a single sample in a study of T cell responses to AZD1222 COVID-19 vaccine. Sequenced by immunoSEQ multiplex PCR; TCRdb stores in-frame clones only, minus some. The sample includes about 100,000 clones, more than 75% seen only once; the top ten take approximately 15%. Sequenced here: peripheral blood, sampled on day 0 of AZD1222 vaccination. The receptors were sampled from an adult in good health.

CDR3 DNA: TGTGCCAGCAGTTTTTACAGGGTTAATGAAAAACTGTTTTTT. As protein: CASSFYRVNEKLFF. The chain carries TRBV28 and TRBJ1-4; perhaps TRBD1 as D (6 bases). V lost 3 bases, J lost 4 bases, and 9 bases lay in between. The CDR3 has 14 amino acids. Per germline, CDR1 MDHEN and CDR2 SYDVKM.

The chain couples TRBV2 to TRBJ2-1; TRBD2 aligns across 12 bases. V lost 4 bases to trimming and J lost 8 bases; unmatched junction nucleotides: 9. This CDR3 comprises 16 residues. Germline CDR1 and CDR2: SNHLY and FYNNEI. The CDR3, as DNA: TGTGCCAGCAGTGCACGACTAGCGGGAGCCCCACATGAGCAGTTCTTC. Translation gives CASSARLAGAPHEQFF.

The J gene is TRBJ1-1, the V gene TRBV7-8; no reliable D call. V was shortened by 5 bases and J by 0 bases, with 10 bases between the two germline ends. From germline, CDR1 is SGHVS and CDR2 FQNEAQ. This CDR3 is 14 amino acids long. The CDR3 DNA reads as TGTGCCAGCAGCGTAAATTTTCTGAACACTGAAGCTTTCTTT. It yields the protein CASSVNFLNTEAFF. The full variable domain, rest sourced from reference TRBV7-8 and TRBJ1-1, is GAGVSQSPRYKVAKRGQDVALRCDPISGHVSLFWYQQALGQGPEFLTYFQNEAQLDKSGLPSDRFFAERPEGSVSTLKIQRTQQEDSAVYLCASSVNFLNTEAFFGQGTRLTVV.

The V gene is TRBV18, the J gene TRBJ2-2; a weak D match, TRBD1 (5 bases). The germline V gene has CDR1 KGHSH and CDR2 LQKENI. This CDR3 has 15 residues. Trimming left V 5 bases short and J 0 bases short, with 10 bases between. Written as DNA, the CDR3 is TGTGCCAGCTCAGACGACAGCCCGAACACCGGGGAGCTGTTTTTT. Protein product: CASSDDSPNTGELFF.

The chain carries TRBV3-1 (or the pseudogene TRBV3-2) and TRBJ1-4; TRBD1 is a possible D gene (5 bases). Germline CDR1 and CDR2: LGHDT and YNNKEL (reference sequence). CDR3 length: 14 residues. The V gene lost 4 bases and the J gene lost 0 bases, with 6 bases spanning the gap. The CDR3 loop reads CASSRQTTNEKLFF. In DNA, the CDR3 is TGTGCCAGCAGCCGACAGACAACTAATGAAAAACTGTTTTTT.

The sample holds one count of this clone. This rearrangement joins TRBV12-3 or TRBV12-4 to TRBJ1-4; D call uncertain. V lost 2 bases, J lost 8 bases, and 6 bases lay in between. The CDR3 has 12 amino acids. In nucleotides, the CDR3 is TGTGCCAGCAGTTTAAAGGTCGAAAAACTGTTTTTT. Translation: CASSLKVEKLFF.

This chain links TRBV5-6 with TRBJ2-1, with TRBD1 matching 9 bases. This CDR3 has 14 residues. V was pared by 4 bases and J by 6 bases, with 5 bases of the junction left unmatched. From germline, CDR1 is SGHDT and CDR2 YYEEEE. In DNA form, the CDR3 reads TGTGCCAGCAGCCCCGGGACAGGGAGCAATGAGCAGTTCTTC. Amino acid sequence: CASSPGTGSNEQFF. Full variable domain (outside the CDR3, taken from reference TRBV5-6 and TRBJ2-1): DAGVTQSPTHLIKTRGQQVTLRCSPKSGHDTVSWYQQALGQGPQFIFQYYEEEERQRGNFPDRFSGHQFPNYSSELNVNALLLGDSALYLCASSPGTGSNEQFFGPGTRLTVL.

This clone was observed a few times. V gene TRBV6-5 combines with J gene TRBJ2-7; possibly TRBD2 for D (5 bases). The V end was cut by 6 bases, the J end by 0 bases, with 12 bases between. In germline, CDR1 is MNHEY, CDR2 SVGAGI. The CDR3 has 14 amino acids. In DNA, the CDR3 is TGTGCCAGCAGCCTCGGGGTCCTCTCCTACGAGCAGTACTTC. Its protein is CASSLGVLSYEQYF.

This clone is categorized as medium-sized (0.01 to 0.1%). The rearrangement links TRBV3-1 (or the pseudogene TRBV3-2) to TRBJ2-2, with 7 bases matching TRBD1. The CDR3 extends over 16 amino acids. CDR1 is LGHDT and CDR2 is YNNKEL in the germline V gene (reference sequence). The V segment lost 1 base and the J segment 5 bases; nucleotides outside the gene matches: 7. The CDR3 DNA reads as TGTGCCAGCAGCCAAGGTGCCAGGGGGAGAACCGGGGAGCTGTTTTTT. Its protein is CASSQGARGRTGELFF.

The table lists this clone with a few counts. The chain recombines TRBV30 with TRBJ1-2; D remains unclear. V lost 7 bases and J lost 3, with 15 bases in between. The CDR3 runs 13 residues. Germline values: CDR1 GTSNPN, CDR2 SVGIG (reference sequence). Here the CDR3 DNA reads TGTGCCTCCCGAACCGATCTATACTATGGCTACACCTTC. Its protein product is CASRTDLYYGYTF.

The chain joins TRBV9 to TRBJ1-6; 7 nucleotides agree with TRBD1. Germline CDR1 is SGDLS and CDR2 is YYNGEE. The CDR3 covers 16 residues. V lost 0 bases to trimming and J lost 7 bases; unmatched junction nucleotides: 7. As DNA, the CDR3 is TGTGCCAGCAGCGTAGCGTGGACAGGCTACAATTCACCCCTCCACTTT. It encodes CASSVAWTGYNSPLHF.

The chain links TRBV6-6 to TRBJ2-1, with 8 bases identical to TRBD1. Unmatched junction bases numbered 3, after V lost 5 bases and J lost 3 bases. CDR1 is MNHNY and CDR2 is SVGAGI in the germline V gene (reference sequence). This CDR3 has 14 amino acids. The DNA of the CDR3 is TGTGCCAGCAGTCCAGGACAGGGCTACAATGAGCAGTTCTTC. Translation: CASSPGQGYNEQFF.

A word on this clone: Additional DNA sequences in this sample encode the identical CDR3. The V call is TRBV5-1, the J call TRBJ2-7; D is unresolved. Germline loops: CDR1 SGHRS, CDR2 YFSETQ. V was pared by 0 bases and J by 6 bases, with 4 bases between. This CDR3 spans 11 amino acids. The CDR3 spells CASSLEGEQYF. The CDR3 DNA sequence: TGCGCCAGCAGCTTGGAAGGCGAGCAGTACTTC. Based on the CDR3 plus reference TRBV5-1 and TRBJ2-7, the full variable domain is KAGVTQTPRYLIKTRGQQVTLSCSPISGHRSVSWYQQTPGQGLQFLFEYFSETQRNKGNFPGRFSGRQFSNSRSEMNVSTLELGDSALYLCASSLEGEQYFGPGTRLTVT.

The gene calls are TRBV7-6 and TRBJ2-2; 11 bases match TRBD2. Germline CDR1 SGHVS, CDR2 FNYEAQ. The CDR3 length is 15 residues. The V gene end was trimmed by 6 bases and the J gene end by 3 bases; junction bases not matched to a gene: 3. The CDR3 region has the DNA TGTGCCAGCAGACAACTAGCGGGGGACACCGGGGAGCTGTTTTTT. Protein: CASRQLAGDTGELFF.